The 12 T cell receptor beta chains in this list originate from one sample, sequenced in a study of cytomegalovirus exposure and HLA in healthy donors. PCR employed 60 Vbeta and 13 Jbeta primers. Data came from immunoSEQ multiplex PCR; TCRdb stores just in-frame clones and leaves some out. This listing includes 150,000 to 200,000 clones. What was sequenced was PBMCs. The receptor source for this set is a woman between 18 and 30 years old in good health and CMV-seropositive.

The chain links TRBV29-1 to TRBJ1-1; no clear D. This CDR3 is built from 11 residues. Germline values: CDR1 SQVTM, CDR2 ANQGSEA. V was clipped by 7 bases and J by 2 bases, with 8 bases between them. In DNA, the CDR3 is TGCAGCGCTCGGACTAACACTGAAGCTTTCTTT. Translating gives CSARTNTEAFF.

V and J are TRBV9 and TRBJ2-1; maybe TRBD2 (5 bases). Germline values: CDR1 SGDLS, CDR2 YYNGEE. The CDR3 length is 15 residues. Deletions cut 0 bases from V and 1 base from J, with 8 bases between. The CDR3 reads CASSVVERSYNEQFF. For the CDR3, the DNA is TGTGCCAGCAGCGTAGTTGAGCGGTCCTACAATGAGCAGTTCTTC.

The V gene is TRBV7-2, the J gene TRBJ2-5; 8 nucleotides agree with TRBD2. The junction had 12 bases not matched to a gene; V was cut back by 1 base and J by 5 bases. CDR1 and CDR2 from the germline V gene are SGHTA and FQGNSA. CDR3 length: 17 residues. CDR3 in DNA: TGTGCCAGCAGCTTAGGACGTGCGGGGGGCTCCCGGGAGACCCAGTACTTC. Amino acid sequence: CASSLGRAGGSRETQYF.

The chain recombines TRBV11-3 with TRBJ2-5; 14 positions match TRBD2. V trimming: 5 bases; J trimming: 4 bases; junction bases outside the gene matches: 6. There are 16 residues in the CDR3. Germline values: CDR1 SGHNT, CDR2 YENEEA. CDR3 DNA: TGTGCCAGCAGCCCGGGGACTAGCGGGGGAACAGAGACCCAGTACTTC. Amino acids: CASSPGTSGGTETQYF.

The chain is built from TRBV6-6 and TRBJ2-2; 7 positions match TRBD2. J lost 1 base, V lost 6 bases, and 2 bases had no gene match. The CDR3 is made up of 14 amino acids. Germline V gene sequence: CDR1 MNHNY, CDR2 SVGAGI (reference sequence). CDR3: CASRASGNTGELFF. CDR3 sequence (DNA): TGTGCCAGCAGGGCTAGCGGGAACACCGGGGAGCTGTTTTTT.

The V gene is TRBV7-2, the J gene TRBJ2-1, with 15 bases fitting TRBD2. With 6 bases clipped from V and 2 bases from J, the junction kept 2 bases outside the gene matches. CDR1 and CDR2 from the germline V gene are SGHTA and FQGNSA. CDR3 length: 16 residues. CDR3 coding DNA: TGTGCCAGCAGAAGGACTAGCGGGGGGGCCTACAATGAGCAGTTCTTC. This codes for CASRRTSGGAYNEQFF.

The V call is TRBV5-1, the J call TRBJ2-3, with 10 nucleotides matching TRBD2. V lost 4 bases, J lost 2 bases, and 4 bases stayed unmatched. The CDR3 length is 15 residues. From germline, CDR1 is SGHRS and CDR2 YFSETQ. The chain's CDR3 is CASSTSGAYTDTQYF. CDR3 in DNA: TGCGCCAGCAGCACTAGCGGGGCGTACACAGATACGCAGTATTTT.

This sequence joins TRBV5-1 and TRBJ1-5; D remains ambiguous. The CDR3 covers 13 residues. The V gene lost 2 bases and the J gene lost 4 bases, with 7 bases spanning the gap. CDR1 is SGHRS, CDR2 YFSETQ, per germline. CDR3 sequence reads: CASSLQRNQPQHF. CDR3 DNA: TGCGCCAGCAGCTTACAGAGAAATCAGCCCCAGCATTTT.

The CDR3 reads CASSLAIEQEAFF. The CDR3 region has the DNA TGTGCCAGCAGCTTAGCGATTGAACAGGAAGCTTTCTTT. This chain links TRBV7-2 with TRBJ1-1; the D is unclear. Trimming pared 0 bases from V and 8 bases from J, leaving 10 bases between. The CDR3 loop spans 13 amino acids. Germline CDR1 reads SGHTA; CDR2 reads FQGNSA.

The chain couples TRBV7-9 to TRBJ2-1; TRBD2 matches 9 bases. Germline assignment: CDR1 SEHNR and CDR2 FQNEAQ (reference sequence). V was pared by 4 bases and J by 5 bases, with 12 bases of the junction left unmatched. The CDR3 has 17 residues. CDR3 nucleotide sequence: TGTGCCAGCAGCTCCCTGGCGGGGGGGGGCTCGAACAATGAGCAGTTCTTC. Translation: CASSSLAGGGSNNEQFF.

About this clone: Additional DNA sequences in this sample encode the identical CDR3. This chain links TRBV27 with TRBJ1-1, with D uncertain. Trimming left V 2 bases short and J 1 base short, with 5 bases between. In germline, CDR1 is MNHEY, CDR2 SMNVEV (reference sequence). CDR3 size: 13 residues. The CDR3 DNA is TGTGCCAGCAGTTTAAGCCGGAACACTGAAGCTTTCTTT. Protein: CASSLSRNTEAFF.

The J gene is TRBJ1-3, the V gene TRBV18; the D is unclear. Germline CDR1 KGHSH, CDR2 LQKENI. The length of the CDR3 is 14 residues. V lost 3 bases to trimming and J lost 0 bases, with 6 bases between them. CDR3 DNA: TGTGCCAGCTCACCCGCAGGCTCTGGAAACACCATATATTTT. Translation: CASSPAGSGNTIYF.